Shown below are 15 T cell receptor beta chains from a single sample sequenced in a study of blood T cells in healthy people across ages. Together with a sample-barcoded 5' primer, a J-beta primer mix was included in a second PCR lasting roughly 6 to 12 cycles. TCRdb passed the 5' RACE reads through MiXCR, listing each CDR3 protein once. In the table there are over a million distinct CDR3 sequences, 40% to 55% of which are singletons. Sequences were obtained from blood. The receptors were gathered from a woman aged 55-70 years in good health.

The CDR3 is CASSRRDYRLTDTQYF. The CDR3 DNA follows: TGTGCCAGCAGTCGTCGGGACTACCGCCTAACAGATACGCAGTATTTT. The chain has TRBV12-3 or TRBV12-4 and TRBJ2-3; 7 bases fit TRBD2. The length of the CDR3 is 16 residues. V was pared by 5 bases and J by 3 bases, with 11 bases of the junction left unmatched.

This clonotype came up a few times. The genes are TRBV6-6 and TRBJ2-4; D is perhaps TRBD2 (5 bases). The germline gives CDR1 MNHNY, CDR2 SVGAGI (reference sequence). The V end lost 5 bases, the J end lost 14 bases, and 19 bases lay between the germline ends. The CDR3 totals 13 residues. The CDR3: CASSTSPFSGKYF. The CDR3 nucleotides are TGTGCCAGCAGTACCAGCCCCTTTTCGGGAAAGTACTTC.

CDR3 region: CASTPFPTGDYEQYF. CDR3 coding DNA: TGTGCCAGCACCCCTTTTCCCACAGGAGACTACGAGCAGTACTTC. The rearrangement joins TRBV6-6 to TRBJ2-7; D may be TRBD1 (5 bases). This CDR3 comprises 15 residues. The germline CDR1 and CDR2 sequences are MNHNY and SVGAGI (reference sequence). Trimming cost V 7 bases and J 3 bases, with 19 bases left between them.

The rearrangement links TRBV6-2 or TRBV6-3 to TRBJ2-7; 10 nucleotides align to TRBD1. Germline V gene data show CDR1 as MNHEY and CDR2 as SVGEGT. Germline trimming cut 4 bases from V and 4 bases from J; bases unmatched to any gene: 22. The CDR3 is 20 amino acids. The chain's CDR3 is CASSFITPGQGRSEAYEQYF. CDR3 DNA: TGTGCCAGCAGTTTCATAACTCCGGGACAGGGGAGATCCGAGGCATACGAGCAGTACTTC.

This clonotype has a count of ten or more. This rearrangement joins TRBV6-1 to TRBJ2-3; 10 positions match TRBD2. The J segment lost 2 bases and the V segment lost 6 bases, leaving 14 bases of the junction unmatched. Per the germline V gene, CDR1 is MNHNS and CDR2 is SASEGT. This CDR3 has 18 amino acids. The DNA of the CDR3 is TGTGCCAGCAGCAGGGCGGCAGCGGGAGGGCCCTACACAGATACGCAGTATTTT. This encodes CASSRAAAGGPYTDTQYF.

This rearrangement joins TRBV3-1 to TRBJ1-5; D gene uncertain. The germline V and J ends were trimmed by 0 bases and 11 bases, with 17 bases remaining between them. The germline V gene has CDR1 LGHDT and CDR2 YNNKEL (reference sequence). This CDR3 is built from 15 residues. CDR3 residues: CASSQDITPARTQHF. The CDR3 DNA is TGTGCCAGCAGCCAAGATATCACACCTGCGCGGACCCAGCATTTT.

The rearrangement joins TRBV3-1 to TRBJ2-5; TRBD2 is a possible D gene (6 bases). The CDR3 extends over 15 amino acids. V was pared by 1 base and J by 1 base, with 10 bases between. Germline V CDR1 and CDR2: LGHDT, YNNKEL (reference sequence). CDR3 DNA: TGTGCCAGCAGCCAAGGGAGGACTACCCAAGAGACCCAGTACTTC. Amino acid sequence: CASSQGRTTQETQYF.

This chain links TRBV2 with TRBJ2-7; D unresolved. This CDR3 is 14 amino acids long. Deletions cut 10 bases from V and 0 bases from J, with 16 bases between. Germline V CDR1 and CDR2: SNHLY, FYNNEI. CDR3 residues: CATLPTVSSYEQYF. CDR3 nucleotide sequence: TGTGCCACCCTACCAACGGTGAGCTCCTACGAGCAGTACTTC.

The chain joins TRBV9 to TRBJ2-1; no clear D. From germline, CDR1 is SGDLS and CDR2 YYNGEE. V was trimmed by 0 bases and J by 0 bases, leaving 7 bases between them. This CDR3 spans 15 amino acids. DNA of the CDR3: TGTGCCAGCAGCGTAGCGGAACGCTCCTACAATGAGCAGTTCTTC. Protein: CASSVAERSYNEQFF.

This clonotype occurred a few times. The chain joins TRBV12-3 or TRBV12-4 to TRBJ2-1, with D perhaps given as TRBD1 or TRBD2 (5 bases each). CDR3 size: 14 residues. V was trimmed by 7 bases and J by 9 bases, leaving 19 bases between them. The CDR3 is CASNRRTSLAEQFF. The CDR3 coding sequence is TGTGCCAGCAATAGGAGGACAAGTTTAGCTGAGCAGTTCTTC.

Details on this clonotype: The junction and the germline gene differ at one end; a read error may be behind it. V usage is TRBV9 and J usage is TRBJ2-3, with 7 bases matching TRBD1. The germline V gene has CDR1 SGDLS and CDR2 YYNGEE. CDR3 size: 16 residues. The CDR3 protein is CASSVEVQGGTDTQYF. In DNA, the CDR3 is TGCGCCAGCAGCGTAGAGGTCCAGGGGGGCACAGATACGCAGTATTTT.

The chain combines TRBV21-1 with TRBJ2-7; the DNA was not compared with TRBD2, the D call given in the table. TRBV21-1 represents a pseudogene. CDR3 length: 16 residues. The CDR3 loop reads CVSSNGLAGVLYEQYF. The CDR3 DNA sequence: TGTGTCAGCAGCAATGGACTAGCGGGAGTGCTCTACGAGCAGTACTTC.

For the CDR3, the DNA is TGCGCCAGCAGCCTTAGACAGGACTCTAACTATGGCTACACCTTC. It is translated as CASSLRQDSNYGYTF. V and J are TRBV5-1 and TRBJ1-2, with a weak D call TRBD1 (6 bases). The CDR3 is 15 amino acids. Trimming took 4 bases from V and 0 from J, leaving 13 bases between them. Germline loops: CDR1 SGHRS, CDR2 YFSETQ.

The gene calls are TRBV12-3 or TRBV12-4 and TRBJ2-3, with D maybe TRBD2 (5 bases). Trimming cost V 3 bases and J 4 bases, with 11 bases left between them. The CDR3 has 14 residues. The CDR3 loop reads CASSFRGSPDTQYF. In DNA, the CDR3 is TGTGCCAGCAGTTTCCGAGGGAGCCCAGATACGCAGTATTTT.

This clonotype came up a few times. This chain uses TRBV4-1 with TRBJ2-7; 7 nucleotides align to TRBD2. CDR1 is MGHRA and CDR2 is YSYEKL in the germline V gene. V was pared by 0 bases and J by 0 bases, with 8 bases of the junction left unmatched. CDR3 length equals 17 residues. CDR3: CASSQEVPSGLSYEQYF. CDR3 DNA sequence: TGCGCCAGCAGCCAAGAGGTACCTAGCGGCCTCTCCTACGAGCAGTACTTC.